This T cell receptor (beta chain) comes out of a study of STAT3 mutations in large granular lymphocyte leukemia. Overall study context: Roughly 44% of treated T-LGLL patients showed hematologic response to immunosuppression.

Assay used: immunoSEQ multiplex PCR; TCRdb lists only in-frame clones, some missing. Among approximately 42,000 clones listed, about 81% were seen once. Study-wide results and caveats: At least one immunodominant TCR beta clonotype appeared in every T-cell large granular lymphocyte leukemia patient. Some patients had dominant TCR clones larger than their STAT3 mutant burden.

Comments on this clone: The antigen remains undetermined.

The CDR3 is 17 amino acids. The germline V gene has CDR1 SGDLS and CDR2 YYNGEE. V lost 4 bases and J lost 1, with 18 bases in between. This TCR was sampled from a human donor with T large granular lymphocyte leukemia. Some clones in this sample may be carry-over from other donors' samples. The sample consisted of PBMCs. The chain joins TRBV9 to TRBJ1-5; a possible D gene is TRBD1 (6 bases). CDR3 coding DNA: TGTGCCAGCAGCACCACAGGGCGCAGGAGGAGCAATCAGCCCCAGCATTTT. It yields the protein CASSTTGRRRSNQPQHF. The variable domain in full, completed from reference TRBV9 and TRBJ1-5, reads DSGVTQTPKHLITATGQRVTLRCSPRSGDLSVYWYQQSLDQGLQFLIQYYNGEERAKGNILERFSAQQFPDLHSELNLSSLELGDSALYFCASSTTGRRRSNQPQHFGDGTRLSIL.